The clone carrying this T cell receptor beta chain was seen at least ten times. The sample is drawn from a study of response to subunit inactivated influenza vaccine. The germline V gene encodes CDR1 MNHEY and CDR2 SVGEGT. Unmatched junction bases numbered 5, after V lost 5 bases and J lost 4 bases. The CDR3 extends over 15 amino acids. Each CDR3 protein gets one entry after TCRdb re-called the RT-PCR reads with MiXCR. This table has about 570,000 distinct CDR3 sequences, around 10% appearing once. These data are also associated with another study on T cells expressing NK-cell markers. According to that study: TCR beta cDNA was made by 5'RACE template switching with UMIs. Sorted CD3+CD56+NKG2C+, CD3+CD56+NKG2C- and CD3+CD56-NKG2C+ T-cell subsets were beta-chain profiled. Several experiments confined sorting to alpha-beta TCR T cells with an anti-gamma-delta TCR antibody.

The sequenced sample was PBMCs from blood, obtained on the day of vaccination. The V and J genes are TRBV6-2 or TRBV6-3 and TRBJ2-3, with TRBD2 matching 11 bases. The origin of this receptor is a man in his fifties or sixties who received an inactivated influenza vaccine. The CDR3 DNA reads as TGTGCCAGCAGTCCGACTAGCGGGACCCCAGATACGCAGTATTTT. Protein product: CASSPTSGTPDTQYF.